Each of the 14 T cell receptor beta chains below was sequenced from the same sample in a study of shared clonotypes between healthy human individuals. Clones were sequenced by immunoSEQ multiplex PCR, and TCRdb holds only the in-frame ones, with some missing. The data show some 1,400,000 clones, roughly 97% seen once. Sequenced sample: naive CD4+ T cells sorted from blood. Subset reported: CD45RA+ positively selected. The receptors were sampled from a man aged 30-40 years in good health.

About this clone: This same CDR3 is encoded by further DNA sequences in the sample. V gene TRBV19 combines with J gene TRBJ2-2; TRBD1 might be the D (5 bases). Germline V lookup: CDR1 LNHDA, CDR2 SQIVND (reference sequence). This CDR3 is built from 13 residues. The V gene lost 2 bases and the J gene lost 4 bases, with 5 bases spanning the gap. CDR3 sequence (DNA): TGTGCCAGTAGTATAAGGGGCACCGGGGAGCTGTTTTTT. Amino acid sequence: CASSIRGTGELFF.

The chain joins TRBV29-1 to TRBJ2-3, with a weak D call TRBD2 (5 bases). The CDR3 loop spans 15 amino acids. CDR1 SQVTM and CDR2 ANQGSEA come from the germline V gene. V was shortened by 4 bases and J by 0 bases, with 14 bases between the two germline ends. The CDR3 nucleotides are TGCAGCGTTGTCCGTTTTGGCGGGAGCACAGATACGCAGTATTTT. Translating gives CSVVRFGGSTDTQYF.

The chain links TRBV5-4 to TRBJ2-1; tentative D call: TRBD2 (6 bases). The ends were cut back, 4 bases at V and 3 bases at J, with 17 bases in the middle. The CDR3 runs to 16 residues. Germline V lookup: CDR1 SGHNT, CDR2 YYREEE (reference sequence). For the CDR3, the DNA is TGTGCCAGCAGCCCCCGGGGTAGCGGAGTCTACAATGAGCAGTTCTTC. As protein: CASSPRGSGVYNEQFF.

J is TRBJ2-3 and V is TRBV9; TRBD1 aligns across 9 bases. The germline V gene encodes CDR1 SGDLS and CDR2 YYNGEE. Trimming at V came to 3 bases and at J to 2 bases, leaving 10 bases not matched to a gene. This CDR3 region has 17 residues. The CDR3 protein is CASSAGGGDRATDTQYF. CDR3 nucleotides: TGTGCCAGCAGCGCCGGTGGGGGGGACAGGGCCACAGATACGCAGTATTTT. The variable domain in full, completed from reference TRBV9 and TRBJ2-3, reads DSGVTQTPKHLITATGQRVTLRCSPRSGDLSVYWYQQSLDQGLQFLIQYYNGEERAKGNILERFSAQQFPDLHSELNLSSLELGDSALYFCASSAGGGDRATDTQYFGPGTRLTVL.

The V gene is TRBV11-2, the J gene TRBJ2-5, with D perhaps TRBD2 (6 bases). Germline CDR1 reads SGHAT; CDR2 reads FQNNGV. This CDR3 is 15 amino acids long. The germline V and J ends were trimmed by 5 bases and 5 bases, with 18 bases remaining between them. CDR3 sequence: CASSHPWEARETQYF. The CDR3 bases are TGTGCCAGCAGCCACCCGTGGGAGGCGCGGGAGACCCAGTACTTC. The full variable domain, completed using reference TRBV11-2 and TRBJ2-5, is EAGVAQSPRYKIIEKRQSVAFWCNPISGHATLYWYQQILGQGPKLLIQFQNNGVVDDSQLPKDRFSAERLKGVDSTLKIQPAKLEDSAVYLCASSHPWEARETQYFGPGTRLLVL.

The V gene is TRBV5-1, the J gene TRBJ2-7, with TRBD1 identical over 9 bases. Germline CDR1 reads SGHRS; CDR2 reads YFSETQ. The CDR3 spans 15 residues. Unmatched junction bases numbered 8, after V lost 0 bases and J lost 7 bases. CDR3 nucleotide sequence: TGCGCCAGCAGCTTGGAACCGGGACAGGGTCGGGAGCAGTACTTC. This encodes CASSLEPGQGREQYF.

A note on this clone: In the same sample, other DNA sequences code for this CDR3. The genes are TRBV18 and TRBJ2-5; D call uncertain. Trimming left V 3 bases short and J 5 bases short, with 10 bases between. The germline CDR1 and CDR2 sequences are KGHSH and LQKENI. This CDR3 has 13 residues. CDR3 DNA sequence: TGTGCCAGCTCACCCGTTGGGCGTGAGACCCAGTACTTC. It specifies CASSPVGRETQYF. Together with reference TRBV18 and TRBJ2-5, the CDR3 gives the full variable domain: NAGVMQNPRHLVRRRGQEARLRCSPMKGHSHVYWYRQLPEEGLKFMVYLQKENIIDESGMPKERFSAEFPKEGPSILRIQQVVRGDSAAYFCASSPVGRETQYFGPGTRLLVL.

This chain connects TRBV14 to TRBJ2-1, with D possibly being TRBD2 (5 bases). This CDR3 has 11 amino acids. V dropped 5 bases and J dropped 10 bases, with 9 bases sitting between them. CDR1 is SGHDN and CDR2 is FVKESK in the germline V gene. This CDR3 reads CASSERGEQFF. The CDR3 DNA sequence: TGTGCCAGCAGCGAGCGCGGGGAGCAGTTCTTC.

The genes are TRBV25-1 and TRBJ2-2; maybe TRBD2 (6 bases). Per germline, CDR1 MGHDK and CDR2 SYGVNS. The V gene lost 6 bases and the J gene lost 1 base, with 18 bases spanning the gap. The CDR3 has 17 residues. In DNA form, the CDR3 reads TGTGCCAGCAGCGACTGGACCGGGACTGAGAACACCGGGGAGCTGTTTTTT. It encodes CASSDWTGTENTGELFF.

J is TRBJ2-1 and V is TRBV5-1; D is perhaps TRBD1 or TRBD2 (5 bases each). Germline CDR1 SGHRS, CDR2 YFSETQ. The CDR3 runs 15 residues. Trimming removed 1 base at V and 0 bases at J, with 8 bases between. The CDR3 nucleotides read TGCGCCAGCAGCTTGCGGGGACCCTCCTACAATGAGCAGTTCTTC. Translation: CASSLRGPSYNEQFF.

The V gene is TRBV5-1, the J gene TRBJ1-5; 10 positions match TRBD1. From germline, CDR1 is SGHRS and CDR2 YFSETQ. CDR3 length: 15 residues. V lost 0 bases to trimming and J lost 6 bases; unmatched junction nucleotides: 3. The CDR3 DNA reads as TGCGCCAGCAGCTTGGAGACAGGGGGCAGTCAGCCCCAGCATTTT. Its protein is CASSLETGGSQPQHF.

This chain joins TRBV9 and TRBJ2-5, with a tentative D call TRBD2 (6 bases). Germline CDR1 SGDLS, CDR2 YYNGEE. The CDR3 contains 13 residues. Trimming cost V 3 bases and J 5 bases, with 11 bases left between them. The CDR3 DNA is TGTGCCAGCAGCGGGCCCCGGGGGGAGACCCAGTACTTC. Translating gives CASSGPRGETQYF.

This chain links TRBV29-1 with TRBJ2-1; tentative D call: TRBD2 (6 bases). The V end lost 3 bases, the J end lost 5 bases, and 20 bases lay between the germline ends. Germline V lookup: CDR1 SQVTM, CDR2 ANQGSEA. This CDR3 contains 16 residues. The CDR3 region is CSVDKFLAPAHNEQFF. CDR3 DNA sequence: TGCAGCGTTGACAAGTTTCTAGCGCCGGCACACAATGAGCAGTTCTTC.

The chain recombines TRBV15 with TRBJ2-2; a weak D match, TRBD2 (5 bases). Germline V gene sequence: CDR1 LNHNV, CDR2 YYDKDF (reference sequence). V was clipped by 0 bases and J by 4 bases, with 12 bases between them. CDR3 length equals 16 residues. DNA for the CDR3: TGTGCCACCAGCAGAGATCCCTCCCGGGGCACCGGGGAGCTGTTTTTT. It yields the protein CATSRDPSRGTGELFF.